The rows below give T cell receptor beta chains drawn from one sample of a study of T-cell memory formation after mild COVID-19. Via MiXCR, TCRdb re-called the 5' RACE reads, giving one row per CDR3 protein. The data hold about 450,000 distinct CDR3 sequences, with 23% observed a single time. Sequenced input: PBMCs or a T cell subset sorted from them (not recorded which). The receptors here all came from an adult woman who had mild COVID-19 (a few samples of this study predate the infection). Cell type and time point are not known. Both conserved end residues are trimmed from each CDR3. Fields, in order: V gene, clone size, CDR3 length, J gene, CDR3 protein. The size field is filled for only some rows; it gives once, few, many or a size class.

>TRBV7-2|.|13|TRBJ2-3
ASSLRLAFTDTQY
>TRBV6-6|few|11|TRBJ1-2
ASIDDREVRYT
>TRBV4-1|.|12|TRBJ2-7
ASSQGPVSYEQY
>TRBV20-1|.|13|TRBJ2-7
SALPRAGGAYEQY
>TRBV15|.|13|TRBJ2-5
ATSRGSNSEETQY
>TRBV20-1|.|16|TRBJ2-5
SARLRTSGIYWEETQY
>TRBV11-2|few|10|TRBJ2-4
ASSLDKNIQY
>TRBV6-2/TRBV6-3|.|17|TRBJ2-1
ASSYDLTSGRHSYNEQF
>TRBV5-1|.|12|TRBJ2-2
ASSLGRNTGELF
>TRBV30|.|8|TRBJ1-1
AWSGLTAF
>TRBV5-1|.|10|TRBJ2-3
ASNTEGNTQY
>TRBV18|many|13|TRBJ2-2
ASSPSKASTGELF
>TRBV4-1|.|13|TRBJ2-1
ASAQGFFSYYEQF
>TRBV20-1|few|12|TRBJ2-5
SAISGGPQETQY
>TRBV19|.|12|TRBJ2-3
ASSAGTATDTQY
>TRBV20-1|.|15|TRBJ2-2
SARGGVLLSNTGELF
>TRBV20-1|.|12|TRBJ2-3
SAILLAGTDTQY
>TRBV15|.|14|TRBJ1-1
ATSSRDRGTGAEAF
>TRBV5-1|few|11|TRBJ1-1
ASSQDGDTEAF
>TRBV30|.|10|TRBJ2-1
AWSVVHNEQF
>TRBV5-1|few|12|TRBJ2-3
ASSLDSITDTQY
>TRBV24-1|.|11|TRBJ1-2
ATSDFRGDGYT
>TRBV20-1|few|9|TRBJ2-5
SADRSETQY
>TRBV9|once|15|TRBJ1-6
ASSVGGGGTYNSPLH
>TRBV12-3/TRBV12-4|.|12|TRBJ1-4
ASRPGQQVEKLF
>TRBV20-1|once|17|TRBJ2-1
SARDLGLAGPSSYNEQF
>TRBV29-1|.|12|TRBJ2-7
SVEGAVTAYEQY
>TRBV9|few|16|TRBJ2-3
ASSVGGGPPTSTDTQY
>TRBV19|.|14|TRBJ1-4
ASSIGIVSDREKLF
>TRBV2|.|12|TRBJ2-5
ASSDGRLQETQY
>TRBV12-3/TRBV12-4|.|16|TRBJ2-5
ASSPNRLAGGRQETQY
>TRBV5-1|few|13|TRBJ2-3
ASSFIGFSTDTQY
>TRBV20-1|.|13|TRBJ2-1
SAPSGVLSYNEQF
>TRBV18|once|11|TRBJ1-5
ASSFLKDQPQH
>TRBV5-5|.|13|TRBJ2-3
ASSFSEQGTDTQY
>TRBV4-1|.|11|TRBJ1-3
ASSPGHRNTIY
>TRBV19|few|13|TRBJ2-1
ASSLRGRGHNEQF
>TRBV7-6|few|14|TRBJ2-3
ASTAPGGGSGSTQY
>TRBV7-7|.|13|TRBJ2-5
ASSFSATRGETQY
>TRBV6-5|few|13|TRBJ1-3
ATLPSLNSGNTIY
>TRBV7-2|.|10|TRBJ2-7
ASSPTIYEQY
>TRBV7-9|many|12|TRBJ2-7
ASSSGQGFYEQY